Described below is a single T cell receptor beta chain sequence and its context. The sample is drawn from a study of CD8 T cells in Susac syndrome. This CDR3 has 13 residues. Germline-derived CDR1 and CDR2 are SEHNR and FQNEAQ (reference sequence). Trimming removed 3 bases from V and 8 bases from J, with 11 bases in between. RNA in amounts of roughly 0.5 to 1 ug was reverse transcribed with random hexamers. In TCRdb, the immunoSEQ multiplex PCR reads were re-called with MiXCR into one record per CDR3 protein. Of approximately 87,000 distinct CDR3 sequences listed, about 95% are singletons. This TCR came from a human donor with Susac syndrome. Sequencing was carried out using CD8+ T cells from PBMCs. The chain employs TRBV7-9 and TRBJ2-1; D is unclear. CDR3 coding DNA: TGTGCCAGCAGCTTGGACCCACGGGATGAGCAGTTCTTC. It is translated as CASSLDPRDEQFF. Together with reference TRBV7-9 and TRBJ2-1, the CDR3 gives the full variable domain: DTGVSQNPRHKITKRGQNVTFRCDPISEHNRLYWYRQTLGQGPEFLTYFQNEAQLEKSRLLSDRFSAERPKGSFSTLEIQRTEQGDSAMYLCASSLDPRDEQFFGPGTRLTVL.